The T cell receptor (beta chain) under discussion was sequenced for a study of T cells in Graves' hyperthyroidism and ophthalmopathy. Amplification yielded TCR beta CDR3 regions, with RNA transcripts as the source. TCR CDR3 underwent first-round RT-PCR with the HTBI primer set. TCRdb passed the multiplex PCR reads through MiXCR, listing each CDR3 protein once. The table records roughly 570,000 distinct CDR3 sequences, around 14% of them present only once. Germline V lookup: CDR1 DFQATT, CDR2 SNEGSKA (reference sequence). V trimming: 4 bases; J trimming: 0 bases; junction bases outside the gene matches: 3. The CDR3 sequence is 14 residues long. This clonotype was recorded many times.

The sequenced sample was blood. This receptor was identified in a woman under 40 with Graves' hyperthyroidism. V usage is TRBV20-1 and J usage is TRBJ2-7; 10 bases map to TRBD2. CDR3 nucleotide sequence: TGCAGTGCTATTCGGACTAGCGGCTCCTACGAGCAGTACTTC. Residues: CSAIRTSGSYEQYF.